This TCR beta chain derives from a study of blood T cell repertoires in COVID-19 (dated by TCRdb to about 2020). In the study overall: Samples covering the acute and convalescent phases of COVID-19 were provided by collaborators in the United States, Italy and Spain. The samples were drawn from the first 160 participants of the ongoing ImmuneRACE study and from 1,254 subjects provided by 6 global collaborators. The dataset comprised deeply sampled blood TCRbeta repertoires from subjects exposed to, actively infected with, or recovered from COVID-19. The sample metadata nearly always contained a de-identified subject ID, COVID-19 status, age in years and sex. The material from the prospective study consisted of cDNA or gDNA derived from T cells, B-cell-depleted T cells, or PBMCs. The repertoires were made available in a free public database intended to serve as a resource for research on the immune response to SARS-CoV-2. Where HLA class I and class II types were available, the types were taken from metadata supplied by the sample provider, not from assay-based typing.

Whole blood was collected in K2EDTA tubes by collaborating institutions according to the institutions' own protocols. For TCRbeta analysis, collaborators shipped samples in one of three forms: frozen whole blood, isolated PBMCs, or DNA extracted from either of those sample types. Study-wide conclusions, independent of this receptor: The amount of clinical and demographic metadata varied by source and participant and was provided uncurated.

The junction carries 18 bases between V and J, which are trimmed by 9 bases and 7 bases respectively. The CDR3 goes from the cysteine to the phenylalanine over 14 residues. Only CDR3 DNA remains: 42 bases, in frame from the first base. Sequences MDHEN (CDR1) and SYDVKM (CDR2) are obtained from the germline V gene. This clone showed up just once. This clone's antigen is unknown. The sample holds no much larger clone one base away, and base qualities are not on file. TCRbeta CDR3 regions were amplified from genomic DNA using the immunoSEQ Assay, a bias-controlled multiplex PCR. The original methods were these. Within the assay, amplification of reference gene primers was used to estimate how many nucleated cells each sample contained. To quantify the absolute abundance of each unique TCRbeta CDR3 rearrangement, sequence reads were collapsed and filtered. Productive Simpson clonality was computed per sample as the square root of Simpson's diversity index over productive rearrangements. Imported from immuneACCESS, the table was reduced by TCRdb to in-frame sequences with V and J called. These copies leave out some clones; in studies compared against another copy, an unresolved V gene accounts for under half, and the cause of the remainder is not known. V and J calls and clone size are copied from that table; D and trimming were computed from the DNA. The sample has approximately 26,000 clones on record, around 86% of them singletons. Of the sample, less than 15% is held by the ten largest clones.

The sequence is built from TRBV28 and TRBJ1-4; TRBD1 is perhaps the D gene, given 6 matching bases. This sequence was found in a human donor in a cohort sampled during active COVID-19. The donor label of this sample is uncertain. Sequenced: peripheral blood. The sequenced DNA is TGTGCCAGTACACACAGGGTTGGGGGTGAAAAACTGTTTTTT. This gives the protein CASTHRVGGEKLFF.